A selection of T cell receptor beta chains follows, all from one sample in a study of beta chain features in type 1 diabetes. Profiled with immunoSEQ multiplex PCR; TCRdb holds only in-frame clones, not every one. This sample has more than 300,000 clones, with around an eighth found just once. The sequencing input was naive CD4+ T cells from blood. Receptor source: a young woman with type 1 diabetes. The CDR3 runs from the conserved cysteine through the conserved F or W. D genes are given only for firm matches. The size entry is marked missing in some rows and otherwise reads once, few, many or a size class.

TRBJ2-2,TRBV4-2,.,.,CASSQELWSGELFF,TGTGCCAGCAGCCAAGAGTTATGGAGCGGGGAGCTGTTTTTT
TRBJ2-2,TRBV19,.,.,CASSIVGGTGELFF,TGTGCCAGTAGTATCGTAGGGGGCACCGGGGAGCTGTTTTTT
TRBJ1-5,TRBV7-2,.,.,CASSPRGGGLDQPQHF,TGTGCCAGCAGCCCACGGGGAGGGGGACTAGATCAGCCCCAGCATTTT
TRBJ2-7,TRBV30,.,few,CAAKEAGDEQYF,TGTGCCGCAAAAGAGGCGGGTGACGAGCAGTACTTC
TRBJ1-1,TRBV9,.,few,CASSVRTDTEAFF,TGTGCCAGCAGCGTCCGGACAGACACTGAAGCTTTCTTT
TRBJ1-3,TRBV7-9,.,few,CASSAGWAADGNTIYF,TGTGCCAGCAGCGCGGGCTGGGCAGCGGATGGAAACACCATATATTTT
TRBJ1-5,TRBV28,.,few,CASSLIGVSNQPQHF,TGTGCCAGCAGTCTTATAGGGGTAAGCAATCAGCCCCAGCATTTT
TRBJ2-7,TRBV29-1,TRBD1,few,CSVRDRASYEQYF,TGCAGCGTCCGGGACAGGGCATCCTACGAGCAGTACTTC
TRBJ1-1,TRBV5-4,.,.,CASSLGRDTEAFF,TGTGCCAGCTCACTCGGGAGGGACACTGAAGCTTTCTTT
TRBJ2-1,TRBV18,.,few,CASSPPYLSNEQFF,TGTGCCAGCTCACCACCGTATTTATCCAATGAGCAGTTCTTC
TRBJ2-7,TRBV15,TRBD2,few,CATSSSPGLAQTGEYEQYF,TGTGCCACCAGCAGTTCACCGGGACTAGCCCAAACCGGGGAATACGAGCAGTACTTC
TRBJ1-1,TRBV30,TRBD1,.,CAWVPGTVRDTEAFF,TGTGCCTGGGTCCCCGGGACAGTTCGGGACACTGAAGCTTTCTTT
TRBJ1-2,TRBV29-1,TRBD1,.,CSVDGQGANYGYTF,TGCAGCGTTGACGGACAGGGCGCTAACTATGGCTACACCTTC
TRBJ2-3,TRBV4-3,.,few,CASSQDYTDTQYF,TGCGCCAGCAGCCAAGATTACACAGATACGCAGTATTTT
TRBJ1-2,TRBV5-1,.,few,CASSPGTYGYTF,TGCGCCAGCAGCCCGGGAACCTATGGCTACACCTTC